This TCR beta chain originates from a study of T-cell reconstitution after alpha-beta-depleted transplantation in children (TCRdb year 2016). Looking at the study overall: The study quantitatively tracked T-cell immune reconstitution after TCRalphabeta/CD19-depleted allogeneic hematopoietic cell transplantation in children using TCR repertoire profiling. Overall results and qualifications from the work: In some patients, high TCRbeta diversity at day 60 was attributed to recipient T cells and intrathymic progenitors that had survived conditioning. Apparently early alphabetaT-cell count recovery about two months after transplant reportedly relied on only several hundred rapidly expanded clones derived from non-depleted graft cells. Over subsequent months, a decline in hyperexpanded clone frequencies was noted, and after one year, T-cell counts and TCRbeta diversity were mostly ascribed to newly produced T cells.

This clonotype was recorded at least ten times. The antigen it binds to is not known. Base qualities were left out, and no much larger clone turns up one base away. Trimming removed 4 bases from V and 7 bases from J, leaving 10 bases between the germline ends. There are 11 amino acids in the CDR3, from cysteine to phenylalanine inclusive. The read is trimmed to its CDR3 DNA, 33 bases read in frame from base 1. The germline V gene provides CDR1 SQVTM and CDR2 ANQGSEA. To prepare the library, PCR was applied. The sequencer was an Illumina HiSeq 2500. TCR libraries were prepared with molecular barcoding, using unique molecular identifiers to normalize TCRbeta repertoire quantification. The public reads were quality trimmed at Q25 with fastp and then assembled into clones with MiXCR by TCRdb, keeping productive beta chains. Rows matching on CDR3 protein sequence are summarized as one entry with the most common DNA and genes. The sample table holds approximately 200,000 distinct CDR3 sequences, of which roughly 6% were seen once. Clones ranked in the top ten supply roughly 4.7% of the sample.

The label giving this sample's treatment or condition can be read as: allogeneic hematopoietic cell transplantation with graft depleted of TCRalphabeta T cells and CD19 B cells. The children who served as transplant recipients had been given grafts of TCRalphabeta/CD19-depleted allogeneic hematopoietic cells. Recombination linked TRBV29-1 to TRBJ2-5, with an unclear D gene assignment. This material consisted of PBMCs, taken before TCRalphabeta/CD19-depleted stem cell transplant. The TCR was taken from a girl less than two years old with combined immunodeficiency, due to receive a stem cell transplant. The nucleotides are TGCAGCGTTGGAGATCGGGCGACCCAGTACTTC. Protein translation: CSVGDRATQYF.